These 31 T cell receptor beta chains originate from one sample sequenced in a study of blood T cell repertoires in COVID-19. TCRdb's table, derived via immunoSEQ multiplex PCR, lists solely in-frame clones and lacks some. The sample records tens of thousands of clones, 70% to 90% being singletons. Specimen: peripheral blood. These receptor sequences come from a man between 65 and 85 years old with acute or convalescent COVID-19.

The chain combines TRBV9 with TRBJ1-3; 8 bases are a match to TRBD1. Germline CDR1 reads SGDLS; CDR2 reads YYNGEE. There are 17 residues in the CDR3. With 0 bases clipped from V and 1 base from J, the junction kept 6 bases outside the gene matches. The CDR3 sequence is CASSVDPRDRSGNTIYF. In DNA, the CDR3 is TGTGCCAGCAGCGTAGACCCCCGGGACAGGTCTGGAAACACCATATATTTT.

This clone was seen just once. The V and J genes are TRBV9 and TRBJ2-7; tentative D call: TRBD2 (7 bases). V was pared by 3 bases and J by 2 bases, with 12 bases between. The CDR3 is made up of 14 amino acids. The germline gives CDR1 SGDLS, CDR2 YYNGEE. The CDR3 DNA follows: TGTGCCAGCAGCGGGGGGGGCATAGCCTACGAGCAGTACTTC. Translating it yields CASSGGGIAYEQYF. Complete variable domain (other parts from reference TRBV9 and TRBJ2-7): DSGVTQTPKHLITATGQRVTLRCSPRSGDLSVYWYQQSLDQGLQFLIQYYNGEERAKGNILERFSAQQFPDLHSELNLSSLELGDSALYFCASSGGGIAYEQYFGPGTRLTVT.

The V and J genes are TRBV10-3 and TRBJ1-6; D is possibly TRBD1 (6 bases). The CDR3 sequence is 15 residues long. Per germline, CDR1 ENHRY and CDR2 SYGVKD. The V end was cut by 3 bases, the J end by 7 bases, with 13 bases between. CDR3 protein: CAISDPGQRNSPLHF. The CDR3 DNA reads TGTGCCATCAGTGACCCTGGACAGCGAAATTCACCCCTCCACTTT.

For this clone: Other DNA sequences in this sample translate to the same CDR3. The V call is TRBV3-1 (or the pseudogene TRBV3-2), the J call TRBJ1-1, with D possibly being TRBD1 (6 bases). Per the germline V gene, CDR1 is LGHDT and CDR2 is YNNKEL (reference sequence). The CDR3 spans 13 residues. V was clipped by 4 bases and J by 2 bases, with 8 bases between them. The CDR3: CASSRTANTEAFF. CDR3 DNA: TGTGCCAGCAGCCGGACAGCAAACACTGAAGCTTTCTTT.

This clone was detected only a few times. This specimen includes other DNA sequences encoding the same CDR3. The V and J genes are TRBV30 and TRBJ1-2, with 7 bases matching TRBD1. V shed 3 bases and J 2 bases; nucleotides not matched to a gene: 9. The CDR3 covers 15 residues. Germline lookup yields CDR1 GTSNPN and CDR2 SVGIG (reference sequence). This chain's CDR3 is CAWRPRQGPNYGYTF. The CDR3 region has the DNA TGTGCCTGGAGACCCCGACAGGGTCCAAACTATGGCTACACCTTC.

V is TRBV6-5 and J is TRBJ2-2; a possible D gene is TRBD2 (5 bases). Germline-derived CDR1 and CDR2 are MNHEY and SVGAGI. V dropped 0 bases and J dropped 8 bases, with 10 bases sitting between them. This CDR3 comprises 14 residues. The DNA of the CDR3 is TGTGCCAGCAGTTACTCGGGTCCGGGGGGGGAGCTGTTTTTT. This codes for CASSYSGPGGELFF.

The rearrangement links TRBV6-2 or TRBV6-3 to TRBJ2-5; D possibly corresponds to TRBD2 (7 bases). This CDR3 has 17 residues. Germline V gene sequence: CDR1 MNHEY, CDR2 SVGEGT. V dropped 0 bases and J dropped 7 bases, with 21 bases sitting between them. In nucleotides, the CDR3 is TGTGCCAGCAGTTACTCAGCGACAGGACTAGGGGTATCGACCCAGTACTTC. Amino acids: CASSYSATGLGVSTQYF.

In nucleotides, the CDR3 is TGTGCCATCAGTGATCGGAATGAAAAACTGTTTTTT. It specifies CAISDRNEKLFF. This chain links TRBV10-3 with TRBJ1-4; no clear D gene. Germline loops: CDR1 ENHRY, CDR2 SYGVKD. The V gene lost 3 bases and the J gene lost 5 bases, with 4 bases spanning the gap. The CDR3 contains 12 residues.

The chain carries TRBV11-2 and TRBJ2-7; maybe TRBD1 (6 bases). V was cut by 0 bases and J by 1 base, with 19 bases left in between. The CDR3 contains 18 residues. Germline assignment: CDR1 SGHAT and CDR2 FQNNGV. DNA for the CDR3: TGTGCCAGCAGCTTAGAAACGGGCCCGGACAGCAAATCCTACGAGCAGTACTTC. Its protein is CASSLETGPDSKSYEQYF.

A single count supports this clone. The V call is TRBV7-9, the J call TRBJ2-1; weak D call: TRBD1 (5 bases). The CDR3 contains 15 residues. In germline, CDR1 is SEHNR, CDR2 FQNEAQ (reference sequence). Between the trimmed V and J ends, which lost 7 bases and 0 bases, there was a span of 13 bases. The CDR3: CASTFQGYSYNEQFF. The CDR3 nucleotides read TGTGCCAGCACGTTCCAGGGTTACTCCTACAATGAGCAGTTCTTC.

Notes on this clone: One end of the junction is discordant with germline, which a read error may explain. The chain combines TRBV27 with TRBJ1-6; D might be TRBD1 (5 bases). The V gene's germline CDR1 is MNHEY and CDR2 SMNVEV (reference sequence). The CDR3 contains 15 residues. CDR3 region: CTSSLDSRRDSPLHF. The CDR3 DNA is TGTACCAGCAGTTTAGACAGTCGGCGCGATTCACCCCTCCACTTT.

This rearrangement joins TRBV4-3 to TRBJ2-1; the D gene is possibly TRBD2 (6 bases). Looked up from germline, CDR1 is LGHNA and CDR2 is YSLEER. The V end lost 0 bases, the J end lost 1 base, and 10 bases lay between the germline ends. The CDR3 is 16 amino acids. The CDR3 DNA reads TGCGCCAGCAGCCAAGATTGGGCGGGATCCTACAATGAGCAGTTCTTC. Protein sequence: CASSQDWAGSYNEQFF.

This clone was recorded once. This chain links TRBV7-9 with TRBJ2-1; D is undetermined. Germline V gives CDR1 SEHNR, CDR2 FQNEAQ (reference sequence). The V and J ends lost 5 bases and 0 bases respectively, with 11 bases between them. This CDR3 has 15 residues. The CDR3 is CASSHPPSSYNEQFF. CDR3 bases: TGTGCCAGCAGCCACCCCCCTAGCTCCTACAATGAGCAGTTCTTC.

This chain uses TRBV28 with TRBJ1-4; D call uncertain. The CDR3 is 11 residues long. Trimming left V 6 bases short and J 4 bases short, with 3 bases between. Germline CDR1 is MDHEN and CDR2 is SYDVKM. The CDR3 sequence: CASSLNEKLFF. The DNA of the CDR3 is TGTGCCAGCAGCCTTAATGAAAAACTGTTTTTT.

CDR3: CASSLAGRPGYTF. The CDR3 coding sequence is TGTGCCAGCAGCTTAGCAGGGAGGCCTGGCTACACCTTC. The V and J genes are TRBV13 and TRBJ1-2; perhaps TRBD1 as D (5 bases). V was clipped by 1 base and J by 7 bases, with 10 bases between them. CDR1 and CDR2 from the germline V gene are PRHDT and FYEKMQ (reference sequence). This CDR3 has 13 amino acids.

This clone is a singleton in its sample. The chain uses TRBV2 and TRBJ2-7, with 7 bases aligning to TRBD1. The CDR3 is 14 residues long. CDR1 and CDR2 (germline): SNHLY, FYNNEI. Trimming took 6 bases from V and 3 from J; bases not matched to a gene: 8. The CDR3 spells CASRAGTASYEQYF. Written as DNA, the CDR3 is TGTGCCAGCAGAGCCGGGACAGCGAGCTACGAGCAGTACTTC.

The chain is built from TRBV3-1 (or the pseudogene TRBV3-2) and TRBJ1-4; D is unclear. Germline lookup yields CDR1 LGHDT and CDR2 YNNKEL (reference sequence). The CDR3 contains 13 residues. Deletions cut 0 bases from V and 5 bases from J, with 4 bases between. The CDR3 nucleotides are TGTGCCAGCAGCCAAGATAGAAATGAAAAACTGTTTTTT. This encodes CASSQDRNEKLFF.

The chain employs TRBV29-1 and TRBJ2-4; TRBD2 might be the D (6 bases). V was pared by 4 bases and J by 6 bases, with 13 bases between. The germline gives CDR1 SQVTM, CDR2 ANQGSEA. The CDR3 is 13 amino acids. The CDR3 region is CSVGGGTANIQYF. CDR3 DNA: TGCAGCGTTGGGGGCGGGACGGCAAACATTCAGTACTTC.

V is TRBV9 and J is TRBJ1-1; unclear D gene. Germline lookup yields CDR1 SGDLS and CDR2 YYNGEE. This CDR3 spans 12 amino acids. Trimming pared 2 bases from V and 7 bases from J, leaving 9 bases between. DNA for the CDR3: TGTGCCAGCAGCGTCCCGGGTGGTGAAGCTTTCTTT. Amino acid sequence: CASSVPGGEAFF.

This chain's CDR3 is CASSQGNRGGQPQHF. DNA for the CDR3: TGTGCCAGCAGCCAAGGTAACAGGGGAGGTCAGCCCCAGCATTTT. The rearrangement uses TRBV3-1 (or the pseudogene TRBV3-2) and TRBJ1-5; 7 bases line up with TRBD1. Germline V gene data show CDR1 as LGHDT and CDR2 as YNNKEL (reference sequence). V shed 1 base and J 6 bases; nucleotides not matched to a gene: 6. This CDR3 is 15 amino acids long.

The chain recombines TRBV19 with TRBJ2-1, with 8 bases aligning to TRBD1. Germline values: CDR1 LNHDA, CDR2 SQIVND (reference sequence). This CDR3 is built from 15 residues. V shed 4 bases, J shed 4 bases, and the junction held 6 bases outside the gene matches. The CDR3 loop is CASSSRDRNYNEQFF. Written as DNA, the CDR3 is TGTGCCAGTAGTAGCCGGGACAGGAATTACAATGAGCAGTTCTTC.

The chain combines TRBV7-2 with TRBJ2-2; 8 nucleotides align to TRBD2. The CDR3 totals 19 residues. The trim removed 1 base at V and 6 bases at J, leaving 16 bases unmatched. The germline CDR1 and CDR2 sequences are SGHTA and FQGNSA. DNA for the CDR3: TGTGCCAGCAGCTTAGTGTTGGCATTTAGCGGGGCCTTCGCCGGGGAGCTGTTTTTT. Protein: CASSLVLAFSGAFAGELFF.

The chain recombines TRBV15 with TRBJ2-7, with D tentatively TRBD2 (5 bases). Germline V gives CDR1 LNHNV, CDR2 YYDKDF (reference sequence). Trimming left V 9 bases short and J 6 bases short, with 15 bases between. This CDR3 comprises 12 residues. The CDR3 here is CATRELLGEQYF. CDR3 nucleotide sequence: TGTGCCACTCGGGAACTCCTCGGCGAGCAGTACTTC. The whole variable domain, remainder taken from reference TRBV15 and TRBJ2-7, is DAMVIQNPRYQVTQFGKPVTLSCSQTLNHNVMYWYQQKSSQAPKLLFHYYDKDFNNEADTPDNFQSRRPNTSFCFLDIRSPGLGDTAMYLCATRELLGEQYFGPGTRLTVT.

The V gene is TRBV6-6, the J gene TRBJ2-2, with 14 positions matching TRBD2. Germline V gene data show CDR1 as MNHNY and CDR2 as SVGAGI (reference sequence). The CDR3 has 16 amino acids. V dropped 7 bases and J dropped 7; count of bases not matched to a gene: 8. CDR3 DNA sequence: TGTGCCAGCAAGGGGACTAGCGGGGGAGGAGTCGGGGAGCTGTTTTTT. This gives the protein CASKGTSGGGVGELFF.

This clone was observed a handful of times. The chain uses TRBV27 and TRBJ1-6; D ambiguous. V lost 2 bases to trimming and J lost 7 bases, with 12 bases between them. The germline V gene has CDR1 MNHEY and CDR2 SMNVEV (reference sequence). The CDR3 spans 15 residues. DNA for the CDR3: TGTGCCAGCAGTTTAGATGGACTGGGGAATTCACCCCTCCACTTT. This encodes CASSLDGLGNSPLHF.

The V gene is TRBV5-6, the J gene TRBJ2-7, with TRBD2 identical over 13 bases. The ends lost 2 bases at V and 2 bases at J; junction bases unmatched: 7. Germline CDR1 and CDR2: SGHDT and YYEEEE. The CDR3 is made up of 17 amino acids. This chain's CDR3 is CASSLSAGTSGAYEQYF. DNA for the CDR3: TGTGCCAGCAGCTTATCCGCCGGGACTAGCGGGGCCTACGAGCAGTACTTC.

This clone was seen many times. The rearrangement links TRBV5-6 to TRBJ1-5, with D possibly being TRBD1 (5 bases). CDR3 length equals 16 residues. The V end was cut by 6 bases, the J end by 1 base, with 17 bases between. In germline, CDR1 is SGHDT, CDR2 YYEEEE. CDR3 sequence reads: CASTWGGEWSNQPQHF. For the CDR3, the DNA is TGTGCCAGCACCTGGGGCGGGGAATGGAGCAATCAGCCCCAGCATTTT.

The chain carries TRBV15 and TRBJ1-1; D unclear. CDR3 size: 18 residues. Per germline, CDR1 LNHNV and CDR2 YYDKDF (reference sequence). Trimming left V 4 bases short and J 4 bases short, with 25 bases between. In nucleotides, the CDR3 is TGTGCCACCAGCACCGATAGAACCGGGATAGTCCCCCGCACTGAAGCTTTCTTT. Translation: CATSTDRTGIVPRTEAFF. The full variable domain, rest sourced from reference TRBV15 and TRBJ1-1, is DAMVIQNPRYQVTQFGKPVTLSCSQTLNHNVMYWYQQKSSQAPKLLFHYYDKDFNNEADTPDNFQSRRPNTSFCFLDIRSPGLGDTAMYLCATSTDRTGIVPRTEAFFGQGTRLTVV.

This clone was seen repeatedly, ten times or more. The chain couples TRBV29-1 to TRBJ2-3; D unclear. The CDR3 runs to 12 residues. Trimming removed 3 bases at V and 0 bases at J, with 4 bases between. Germline-derived CDR1 and CDR2 are SQVTM and ANQGSEA. The CDR3, as DNA: TGCAGCGTTGACCCAAGCACAGATACGCAGTATTTT. Its translation: CSVDPSTDTQYF.

The chain employs TRBV2 and TRBJ1-2, with 7 bases fitting TRBD1. The germline gives CDR1 SNHLY, CDR2 FYNNEI. V was pared by 4 bases and J by 5 bases, with 7 bases of the junction left unmatched. The CDR3 totals 14 residues. The DNA for the CDR3 is TGTGCCAGCAGTGCGGACAGGTTGGGGTATGGCTACACCTTC. Its protein is CASSADRLGYGYTF.

V is TRBV5-4 and J is TRBJ2-7, with D perhaps TRBD1 (6 bases). Trimming stripped 0 bases from V and 0 bases from J, with 10 bases between. Germline CDR1 reads SGHNT; CDR2 reads YYREEE (reference sequence). CDR3 size: 15 residues. The DNA for the CDR3 is TGTGCCAGCAGCTTGGGAGGGACACGCTCCTACGAGCAGTACTTC. Protein: CASSLGGTRSYEQYF.